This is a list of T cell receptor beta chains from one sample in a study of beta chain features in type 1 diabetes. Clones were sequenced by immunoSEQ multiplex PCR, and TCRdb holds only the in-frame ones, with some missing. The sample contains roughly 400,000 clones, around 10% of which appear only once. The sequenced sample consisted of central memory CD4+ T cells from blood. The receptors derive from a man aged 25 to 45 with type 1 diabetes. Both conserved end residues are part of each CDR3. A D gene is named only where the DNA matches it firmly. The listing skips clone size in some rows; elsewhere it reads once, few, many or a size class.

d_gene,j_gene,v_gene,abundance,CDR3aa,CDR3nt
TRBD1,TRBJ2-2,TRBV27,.,CASSRTGQPTTGELFF,TGTGCCAGCAGCAGAACGGGACAGCCAACCACCGGGGAGCTGTTTTTT
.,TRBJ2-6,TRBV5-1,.,CASSLAVGDSGANVLTF,TGCGCCAGCAGCTTGGCCGTTGGGGACTCTGGGGCCAACGTCCTGACTTTC
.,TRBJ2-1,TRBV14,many,CASSPSPGGSYNEQFF,TGTGCCAGCAGCCCTTCGCCGGGTGGCTCCTACAATGAGCAGTTCTTC
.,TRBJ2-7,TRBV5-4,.,CASSLRELEEQYF,TGTGCCAGCAGCTTGCGGGAGCTGGAAGAGCAGTACTTC
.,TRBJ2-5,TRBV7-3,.,CASSLGGIQETQYF,TGTGCCAGCAGCTTAGGGGGGATCCAAGAGACCCAGTACTTC
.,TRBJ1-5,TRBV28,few,CASRVSNQPQHF,TGTGCCAGCAGGGTGAGCAATCAGCCCCAGCATTTT
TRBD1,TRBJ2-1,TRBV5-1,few,CASSKLTGQGESEQFF,TGCGCCAGCAGCAAGCTAACCGGACAGGGGGAAAGTGAGCAGTTCTTC
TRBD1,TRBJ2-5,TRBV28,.,CASELVGQGQETQYF,TGTGCCAGCGAGTTGGTAGGACAGGGCCAAGAGACCCAGTACTTC
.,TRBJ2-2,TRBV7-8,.,CASSFLVAVYTGELFF,TGTGCCAGCAGCTTTTTAGTAGCGGTATACACCGGGGAGCTGTTTTTT
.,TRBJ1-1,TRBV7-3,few,CASSLRGDTEAFF,TGTGCCAGCAGCTTACGAGGGGACACTGAAGCTTTCTTT
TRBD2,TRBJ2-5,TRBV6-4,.,CASSDLAGAAQETQYF,TGTGCCAGCAGTGATCTAGCGGGGGCCGCTCAAGAGACCCAGTACTTC
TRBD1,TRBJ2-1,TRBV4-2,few,CASSQVKGTGRNEQFF,TGTGCCAGCAGCCAAGTTAAAGGGACAGGGCGCAATGAGCAGTTCTTC
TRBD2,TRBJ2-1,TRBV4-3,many,CASAGLAVNNEQFF,TGCGCCAGTGCGGGACTAGCGGTGAACAATGAGCAGTTCTTC
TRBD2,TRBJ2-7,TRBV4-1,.,CASSQGLAETYEQYF,TGCGCCAGCAGCCAGGGACTAGCGGAGACCTACGAGCAGTACTTC
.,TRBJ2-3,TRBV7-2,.,CASSSPNKLRDTQYF,TGTGCCAGCAGTTCGCCTAATAAACTTCGAGATACGCAGTATTTT
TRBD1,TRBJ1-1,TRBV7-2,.,CASRVRLTGSTEAFF,TGTGCCAGCAGAGTCAGACTGACAGGGAGCACTGAAGCTTTCTTT
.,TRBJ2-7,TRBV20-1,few,CSARYSTTQYF,TGCAGTGCCAGATACTCAACGACGCAGTACTTC
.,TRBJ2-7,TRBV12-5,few,CASGRAEGKQYF,TGTGCTAGTGGTCGCGCGGAGGGAAAGCAGTACTTC
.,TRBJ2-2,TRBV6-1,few,CASRWTGTGELFF,TGTGCCAGCAGGTGGACTGGGACCGGGGAGCTGTTTTTT
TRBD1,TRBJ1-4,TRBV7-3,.,CASSPGQANEKLFF,TGCGCCAGCAGCCCCGGACAGGCTAATGAAAAACTGTTTTTT
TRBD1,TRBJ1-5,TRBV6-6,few,CASRSGTGSNQPQHF,TGTGCCAGCAGGTCCGGGACAGGGAGTAATCAGCCCCAGCATTTT
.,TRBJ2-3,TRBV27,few,CASVKRAVTQYF,TGTGCCAGCGTAAAACGAGCAGTTACGCAGTATTTT
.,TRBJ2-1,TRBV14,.,CASSQGAGPSYNEQFF,TGTGCCAGCAGCCAAGGTGCAGGACCCTCCTACAATGAGCAGTTCTTC
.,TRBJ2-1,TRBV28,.,CASSSASYNEQFF,TGTGCCAGCAGTAGCGCGTCTTACAATGAGCAGTTCTTC